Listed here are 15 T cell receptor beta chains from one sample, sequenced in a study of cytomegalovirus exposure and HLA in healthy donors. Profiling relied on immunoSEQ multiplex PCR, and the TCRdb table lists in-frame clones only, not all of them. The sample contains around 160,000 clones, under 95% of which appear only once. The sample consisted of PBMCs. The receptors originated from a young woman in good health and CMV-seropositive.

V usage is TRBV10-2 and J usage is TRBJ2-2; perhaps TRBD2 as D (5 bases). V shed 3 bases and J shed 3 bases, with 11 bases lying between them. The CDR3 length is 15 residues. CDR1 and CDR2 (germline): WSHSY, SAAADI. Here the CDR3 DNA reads TGCGCCAGCAGTGACGAGCGGACCTACACCGGGGAGCTGTTTTTT. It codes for CASSDERTYTGELFF.

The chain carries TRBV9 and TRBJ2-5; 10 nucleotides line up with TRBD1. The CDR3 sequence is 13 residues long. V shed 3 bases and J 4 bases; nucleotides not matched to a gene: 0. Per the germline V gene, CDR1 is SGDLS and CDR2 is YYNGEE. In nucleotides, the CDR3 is TGTGCCAGCAGCGGGACAGGGGGAGAGACCCAGTACTTC. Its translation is CASSGTGGETQYF.

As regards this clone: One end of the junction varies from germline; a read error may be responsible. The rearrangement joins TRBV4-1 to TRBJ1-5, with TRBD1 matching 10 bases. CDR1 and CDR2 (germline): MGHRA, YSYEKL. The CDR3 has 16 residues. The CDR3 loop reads CASSQGGTGVFQSQHF. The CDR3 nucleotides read TGCGCCAGCAGCCAGGGAGGGACAGGGGTTTTTCAGTCCCAGCATTTT.

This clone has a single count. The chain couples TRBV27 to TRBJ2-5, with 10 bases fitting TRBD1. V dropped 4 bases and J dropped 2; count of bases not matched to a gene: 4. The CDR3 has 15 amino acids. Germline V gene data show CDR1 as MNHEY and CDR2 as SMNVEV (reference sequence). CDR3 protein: CASSSPGQGQETQYF. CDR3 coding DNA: TGTGCCAGCAGTTCCCCGGGACAGGGGCAAGAGACCCAGTACTTC.

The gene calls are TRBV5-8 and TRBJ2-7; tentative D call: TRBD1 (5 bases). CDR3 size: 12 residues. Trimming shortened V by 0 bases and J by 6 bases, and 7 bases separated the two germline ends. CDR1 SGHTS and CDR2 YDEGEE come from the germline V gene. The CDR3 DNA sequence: TGTGCCAGCAGCTTGGGGACAAGCGAGCAGTACTTC. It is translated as CASSLGTSEQYF.

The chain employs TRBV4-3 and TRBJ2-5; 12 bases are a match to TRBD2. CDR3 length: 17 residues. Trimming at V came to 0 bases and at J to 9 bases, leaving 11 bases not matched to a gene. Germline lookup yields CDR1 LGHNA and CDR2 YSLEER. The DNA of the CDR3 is TGCGCCAGCAGCCAAGATCGGCCGGGACTAGCGGGTGCCCCCCAGTACTTC. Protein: CASSQDRPGLAGAPQYF.

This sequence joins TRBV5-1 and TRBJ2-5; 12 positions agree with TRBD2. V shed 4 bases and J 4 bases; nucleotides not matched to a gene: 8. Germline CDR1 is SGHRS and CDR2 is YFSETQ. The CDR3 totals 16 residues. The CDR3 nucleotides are TGCGCCAGCAGCCGTAGCGGACTAGCGGGACGAGAGACCCAGTACTTC. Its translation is CASSRSGLAGRETQYF. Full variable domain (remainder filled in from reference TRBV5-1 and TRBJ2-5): KAGVTQTPRYLIKTRGQQVTLSCSPISGHRSVSWYQQTPGQGLQFLFEYFSETQRNKGNFPGRFSGRQFSNSRSEMNVSTLELGDSALYLCASSRSGLAGRETQYFGPGTRLLVL.

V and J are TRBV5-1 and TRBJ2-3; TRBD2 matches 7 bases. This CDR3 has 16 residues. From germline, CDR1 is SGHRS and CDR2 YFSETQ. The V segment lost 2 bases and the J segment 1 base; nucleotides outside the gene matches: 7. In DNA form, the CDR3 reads TGCGCCAGCAGCTTCTCAGCGGGGCCTCGCACAGATACGCAGTATTTT. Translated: CASSFSAGPRTDTQYF.

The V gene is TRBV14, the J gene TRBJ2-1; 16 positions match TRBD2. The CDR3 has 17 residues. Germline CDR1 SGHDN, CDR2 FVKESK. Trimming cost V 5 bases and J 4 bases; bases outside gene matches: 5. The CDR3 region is CASSTPGLAGGYNEQFF. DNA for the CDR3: TGTGCCAGCAGCACGCCGGGACTAGCGGGAGGGTACAATGAGCAGTTCTTC.

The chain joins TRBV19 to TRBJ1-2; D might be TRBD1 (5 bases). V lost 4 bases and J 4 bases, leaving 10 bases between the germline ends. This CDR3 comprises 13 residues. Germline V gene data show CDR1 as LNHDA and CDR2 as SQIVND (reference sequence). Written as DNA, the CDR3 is TGTGCCAGTAGTAAGGACATTGGCTATGGCTACACCTTC. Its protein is CASSKDIGYGYTF.

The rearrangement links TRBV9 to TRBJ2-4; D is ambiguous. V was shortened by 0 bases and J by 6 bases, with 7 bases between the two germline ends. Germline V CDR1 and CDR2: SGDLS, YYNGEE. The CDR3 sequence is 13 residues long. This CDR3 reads CASSVDVGNIQYF. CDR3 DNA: TGTGCCAGCAGCGTAGACGTCGGAAACATTCAGTACTTC. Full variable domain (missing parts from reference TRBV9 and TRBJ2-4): DSGVTQTPKHLITATGQRVTLRCSPRSGDLSVYWYQQSLDQGLQFLIQYYNGEERAKGNILERFSAQQFPDLHSELNLSSLELGDSALYFCASSVDVGNIQYFGAGTRLSVL.

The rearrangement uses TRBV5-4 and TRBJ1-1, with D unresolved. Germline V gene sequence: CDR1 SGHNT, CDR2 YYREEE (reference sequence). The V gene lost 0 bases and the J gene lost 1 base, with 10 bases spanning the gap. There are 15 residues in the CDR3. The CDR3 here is CASSLELNKNTEAFF. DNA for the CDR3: TGTGCCAGCAGCTTGGAACTAAACAAGAACACTGAAGCTTTCTTT.

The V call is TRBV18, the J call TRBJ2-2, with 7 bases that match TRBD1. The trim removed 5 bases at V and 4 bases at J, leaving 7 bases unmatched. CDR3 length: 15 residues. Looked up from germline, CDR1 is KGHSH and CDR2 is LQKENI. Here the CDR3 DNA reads TGTGCCAGCTCATCCGGACAGGTCGGCACCGGGGAGCTGTTTTTT. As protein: CASSSGQVGTGELFF. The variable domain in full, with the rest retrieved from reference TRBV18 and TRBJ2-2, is NAGVMQNPRHLVRRRGQEARLRCSPMKGHSHVYWYRQLPEEGLKFMVYLQKENIIDESGMPKERFSAEFPKEGPSILRIQQVVRGDSAAYFCASSSGQVGTGELFFGEGSRLTVL.

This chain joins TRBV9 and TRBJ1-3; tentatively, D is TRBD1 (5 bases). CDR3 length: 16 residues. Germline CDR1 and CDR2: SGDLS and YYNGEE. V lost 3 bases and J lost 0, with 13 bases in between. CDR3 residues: CASSAYLDSSGNTIYF. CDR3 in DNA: TGTGCCAGCAGCGCCTACCTCGACAGCTCTGGAAACACCATATATTTT.

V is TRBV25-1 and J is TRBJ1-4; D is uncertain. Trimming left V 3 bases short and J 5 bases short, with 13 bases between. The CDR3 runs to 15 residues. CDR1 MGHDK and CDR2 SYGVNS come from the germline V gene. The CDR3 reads CASSDPLLSNEKLFF. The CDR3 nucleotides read TGTGCCAGCAGTGACCCCCTTCTATCGAATGAAAAACTGTTTTTT.